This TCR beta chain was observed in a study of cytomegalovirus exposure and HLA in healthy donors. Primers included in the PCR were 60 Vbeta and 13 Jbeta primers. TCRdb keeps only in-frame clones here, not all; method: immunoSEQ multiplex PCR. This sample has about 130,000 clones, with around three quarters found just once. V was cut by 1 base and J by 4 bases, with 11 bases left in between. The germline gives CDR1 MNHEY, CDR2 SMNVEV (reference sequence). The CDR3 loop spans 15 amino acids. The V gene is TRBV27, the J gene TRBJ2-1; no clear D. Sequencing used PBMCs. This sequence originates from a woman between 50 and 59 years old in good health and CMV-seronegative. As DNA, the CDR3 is TGTGCCAGCAGTTTATTCCAGGATCTATACAATGAGCAGTTCTTC. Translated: CASSLFQDLYNEQFF.